A single T cell receptor beta chain is shown here with its context. Donors gave around 9.3 milliliters of peripheral blood apiece. This specimen comes from a study of blood T cells in healthy people across ages. The CDR3 has 14 residues. Germline V lookup: CDR1 SNHLY, CDR2 FYNNEI. Trimming at V came to 6 bases and at J to 5 bases, leaving 5 bases not matched to a gene. Then a second PCR, running about 7 to 11 cycles, was carried out with a sample-barcoded 5' primer and a J-beta primer mix. A minimum of 3 million CDR3-containing paired-end reads was obtained for each sample. TCRdb recomputed calls from the 5' RACE reads with MiXCR, one row per CDR3 protein. The profile shows about 760,000 distinct CDR3 sequences, about 56% of them singletons.

Sequencing was done on a sample of blood. The origin of this receptor is a man in his forties in good health. The rearrangement links TRBV2 to TRBJ1-1, with 11 bases identical to TRBD1. DNA for the CDR3: TGTGCCAGCAGAGTGGACAGGGGGCGTACTGAAGCTTTCTTT. It translates to CASRVDRGRTEAFF.